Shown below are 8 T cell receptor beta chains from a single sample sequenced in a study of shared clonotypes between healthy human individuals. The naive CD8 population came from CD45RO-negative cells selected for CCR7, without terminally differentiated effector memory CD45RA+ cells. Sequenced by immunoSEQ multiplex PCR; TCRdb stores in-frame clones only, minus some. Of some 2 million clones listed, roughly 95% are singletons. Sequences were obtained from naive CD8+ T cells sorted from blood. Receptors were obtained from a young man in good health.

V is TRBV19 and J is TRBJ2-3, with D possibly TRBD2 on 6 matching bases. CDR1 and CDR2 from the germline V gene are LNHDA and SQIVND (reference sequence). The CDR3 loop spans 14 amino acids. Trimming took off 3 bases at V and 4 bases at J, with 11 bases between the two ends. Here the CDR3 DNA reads TGTGCCAGTAGTATTGGCGGGAAGGCAGATACGCAGTATTTT. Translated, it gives CASSIGGKADTQYF.

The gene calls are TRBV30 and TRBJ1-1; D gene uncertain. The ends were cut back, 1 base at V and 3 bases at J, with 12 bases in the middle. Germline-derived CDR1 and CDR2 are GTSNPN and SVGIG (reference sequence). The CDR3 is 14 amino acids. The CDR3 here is CAWSATGGYTEAFF. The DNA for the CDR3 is TGTGCCTGGAGTGCGACGGGAGGGTACACTGAAGCTTTCTTT. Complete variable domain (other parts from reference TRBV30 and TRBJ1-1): SQTIHQWPATLVQPVGSPLSLECTVEGTSNPNLYWYRQAAGRGLQLLFYSVGIGQISSEVPQNLSASRPQDRQFILSSKKLLLSDSGFYLCAWSATGGYTEAFFGQGTRLTVV.

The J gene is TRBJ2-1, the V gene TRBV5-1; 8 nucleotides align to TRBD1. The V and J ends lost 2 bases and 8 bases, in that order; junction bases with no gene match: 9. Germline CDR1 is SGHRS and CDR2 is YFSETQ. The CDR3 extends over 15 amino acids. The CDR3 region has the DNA TGCGCCAGCAGCTTCGCCACAGGGGGATTATATGAGCAGTTCTTC. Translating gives CASSFATGGLYEQFF.

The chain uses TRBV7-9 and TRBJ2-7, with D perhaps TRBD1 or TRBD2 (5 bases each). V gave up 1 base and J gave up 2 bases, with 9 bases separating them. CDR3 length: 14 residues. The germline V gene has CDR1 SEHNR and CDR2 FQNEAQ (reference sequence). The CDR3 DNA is TGTGCCAGCAGCTTAGGCTGGGGACCCTACGAGCAGTACTTC. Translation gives CASSLGWGPYEQYF. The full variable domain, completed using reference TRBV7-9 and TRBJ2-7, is DTGVSQNPRHKITKRGQNVTFRCDPISEHNRLYWYRQTLGQGPEFLTYFQNEAQLEKSRLLSDRFSAERPKGSFSTLEIQRTEQGDSAMYLCASSLGWGPYEQYFGPGTRLTVT.

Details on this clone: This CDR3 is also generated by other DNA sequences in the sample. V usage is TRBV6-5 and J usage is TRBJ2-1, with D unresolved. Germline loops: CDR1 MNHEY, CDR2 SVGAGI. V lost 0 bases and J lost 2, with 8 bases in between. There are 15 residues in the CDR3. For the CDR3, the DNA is TGTGCCAGCAGTTACTCGGGCGGTCCCTACAATGAGCAGTTCTTC. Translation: CASSYSGGPYNEQFF.

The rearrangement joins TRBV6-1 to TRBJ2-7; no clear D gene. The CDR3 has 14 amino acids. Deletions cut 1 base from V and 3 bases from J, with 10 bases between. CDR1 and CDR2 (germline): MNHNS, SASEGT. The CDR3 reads CASSEGVYFYEQYF. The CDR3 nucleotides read TGTGCCAGCAGTGAAGGGGTATATTTCTACGAGCAGTACTTC.

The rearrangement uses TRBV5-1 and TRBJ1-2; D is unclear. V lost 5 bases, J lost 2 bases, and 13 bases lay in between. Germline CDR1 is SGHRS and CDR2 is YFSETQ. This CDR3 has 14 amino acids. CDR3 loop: CASSGGGLNYGYTF. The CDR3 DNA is TGCGCCAGCAGTGGAGGAGGGTTGAACTATGGCTACACCTTC.

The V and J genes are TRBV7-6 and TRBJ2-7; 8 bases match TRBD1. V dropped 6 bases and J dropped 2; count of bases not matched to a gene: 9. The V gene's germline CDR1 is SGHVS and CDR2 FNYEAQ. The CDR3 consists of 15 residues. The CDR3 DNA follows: TGTGCCAGCAGTCCAGGGCAGGGGGCCGCCTACGAGCAGTACTTC. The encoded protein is CASSPGQGAAYEQYF.